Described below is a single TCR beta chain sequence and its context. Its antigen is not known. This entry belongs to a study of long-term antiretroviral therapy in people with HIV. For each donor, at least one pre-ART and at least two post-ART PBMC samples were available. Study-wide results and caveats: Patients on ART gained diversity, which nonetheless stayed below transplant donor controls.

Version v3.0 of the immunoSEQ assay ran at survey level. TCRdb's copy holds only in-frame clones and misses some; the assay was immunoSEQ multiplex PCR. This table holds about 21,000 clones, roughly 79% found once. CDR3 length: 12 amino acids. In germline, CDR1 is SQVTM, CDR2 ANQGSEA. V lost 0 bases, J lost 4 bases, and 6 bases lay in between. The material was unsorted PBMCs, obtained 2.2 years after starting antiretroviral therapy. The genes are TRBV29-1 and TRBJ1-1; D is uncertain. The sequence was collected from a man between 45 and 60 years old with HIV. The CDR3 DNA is TGCAGCGTTGAAGATCGGGGCACTGAAGCTTTCTTT. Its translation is CSVEDRGTEAFF.